This T cell receptor (beta chain) was identified during a study of low-dose radiotherapy and immunotherapy resistance in tumors. Study-wide background: The drug cyclophosphamide was given into a vein at 200 mg/m2 every two weeks, one day before radiation and immunotherapy.

Trimming at V came to 2 bases and at J to 6 bases, leaving 11 bases not matched to a gene. The germline V gene has CDR1 MDHEN and CDR2 SYDVKM. The CDR3 has 16 residues. In the case of this clonotype: A single base is all that separates this from a far larger clone, so a read error is likely.

Primers used for first-strand cDNA, a TRAV- and TRBV-specific set, covered both alpha and beta chains. The PCR that amplified TCRs ran for about 20 cycles, relying on a constant-region primer and a V-primer adapter. Using its own MiXCR run on the reads, TCRdb lists one record per CDR3 protein. The sample has 60,000 to 75,000 distinct CDR3 sequences, less than 30% seen once. Time point specified: before trial treatment. Ipilimumab, nivolumab, aspirin, low-dose cyclophosphamide and low-dose radiotherapy were administered to donors. The receptor's source is a male donor with rectosigmoid adenocarcinoma. Source: PBMCs, taken before treatment. The rearrangement links TRBV28 to TRBJ2-7, with 9 bases fitting TRBD1. The CDR3 coding sequence is TGTGCCAGCAGTTTAGACCTTGGGACAGGGTCTGCCGAGCAGTACTTC. It translates to CASSLDLGTGSAEQYF.